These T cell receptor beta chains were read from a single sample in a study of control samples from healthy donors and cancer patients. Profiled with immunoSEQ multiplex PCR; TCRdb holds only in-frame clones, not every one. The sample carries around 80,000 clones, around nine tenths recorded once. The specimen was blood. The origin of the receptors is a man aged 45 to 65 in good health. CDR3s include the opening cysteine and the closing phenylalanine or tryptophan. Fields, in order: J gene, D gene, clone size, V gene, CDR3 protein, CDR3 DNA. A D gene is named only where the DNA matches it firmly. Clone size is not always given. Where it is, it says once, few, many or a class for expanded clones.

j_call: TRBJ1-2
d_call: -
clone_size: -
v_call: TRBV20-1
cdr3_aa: CSAREAGVYTF
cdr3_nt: TGCAGTGCTAGAGAGGCAGGGGTCTACACCTTC

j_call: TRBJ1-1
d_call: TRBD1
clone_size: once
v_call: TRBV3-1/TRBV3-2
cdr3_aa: CASSQVWGQLMNTEAFF
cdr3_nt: TGTGCCAGCAGCCAAGTCTGGGGACAGCTCATGAACACTGAAGCTTTCTTT

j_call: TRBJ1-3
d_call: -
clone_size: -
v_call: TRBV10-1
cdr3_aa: CASSFSGNTIYF
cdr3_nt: TGCGCCAGCAGTTTCTCTGGAAACACCATATATTTT

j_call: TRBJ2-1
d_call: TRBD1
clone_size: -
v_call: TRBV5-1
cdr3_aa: CASSPGTVYNEQFF
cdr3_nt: TGCGCCAGCAGCCCCGGGACAGTCTACAATGAGCAGTTCTTC

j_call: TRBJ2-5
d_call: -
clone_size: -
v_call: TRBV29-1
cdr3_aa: CSGGGQPMAQYF
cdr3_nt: TGCAGCGGGGGGGGACAGCCAATGGCACAGTACTTC

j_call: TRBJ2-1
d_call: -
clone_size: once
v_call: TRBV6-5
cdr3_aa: CASSFRGHNEQFF
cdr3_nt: TGTGCCAGCAGTTTTCGGGGGCACAATGAGCAGTTCTTC

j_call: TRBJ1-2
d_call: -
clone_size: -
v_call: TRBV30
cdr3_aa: CAWRPPGGSYTF
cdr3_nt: TGTGCCTGGAGGCCTCCGGGAGGGAGCTACACCTTC

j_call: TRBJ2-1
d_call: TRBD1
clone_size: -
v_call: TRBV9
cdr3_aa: CASSPVDRVKNEQFF
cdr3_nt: TGTGCCAGCAGCCCGGTGGACAGGGTGAAGAATGAGCAGTTCTTC

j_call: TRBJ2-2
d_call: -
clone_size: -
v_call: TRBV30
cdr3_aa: CAWSVLNTGELFF
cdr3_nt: TGTGCCTGGAGTGTCCTGAACACCGGGGAGCTGTTTTTT

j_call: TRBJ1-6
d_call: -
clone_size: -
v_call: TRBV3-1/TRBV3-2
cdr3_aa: CASSQTQGTSPLHF
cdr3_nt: TGTGCCAGCAGCCAAACACAGGGTACGTCACCCCTCCACTTT

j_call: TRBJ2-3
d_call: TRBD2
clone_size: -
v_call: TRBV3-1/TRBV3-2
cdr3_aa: CASSQGGGSTDTQYF
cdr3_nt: TGTGCCAGCAGCCAGGGGGGGGGTAGCACAGATACGCAGTATTTT

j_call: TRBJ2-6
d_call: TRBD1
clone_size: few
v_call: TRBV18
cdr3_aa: CASSPRQGAQTSGANVLTF
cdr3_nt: TGTGCCAGCTCACCACGACAGGGGGCCCAGACCTCTGGGGCCAACGTCCTGACTTTC

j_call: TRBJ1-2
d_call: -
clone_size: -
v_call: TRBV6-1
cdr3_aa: CASSEAGGYGYTF
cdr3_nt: TGTGCCAGCAGTGAAGCGGGGGGCTATGGCTACACCTTC

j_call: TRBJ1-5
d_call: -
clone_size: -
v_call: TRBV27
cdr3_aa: CASRGRGSNQPQHF
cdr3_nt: TGTGCCAGCCGGGGTCGGGGGAGTAATCAGCCCCAGCATTTT

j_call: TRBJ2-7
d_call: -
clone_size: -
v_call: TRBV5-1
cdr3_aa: CASSLNSGSYEQYF
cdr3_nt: TGCGCCAGCAGCCTCAACTCGGGAAGCTACGAGCAGTACTTC

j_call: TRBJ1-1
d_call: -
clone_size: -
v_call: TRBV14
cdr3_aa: CASSNSGGSEAFF
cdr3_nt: TGTGCCAGCAGCAACAGCGGTGGTTCCGAAGCTTTCTTT

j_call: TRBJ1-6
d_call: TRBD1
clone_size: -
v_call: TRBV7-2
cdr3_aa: CASSFRDSYNSPLHF
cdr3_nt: TGTGCCAGCAGCTTTCGGGACAGCTATAATTCACCCCTCCACTTT

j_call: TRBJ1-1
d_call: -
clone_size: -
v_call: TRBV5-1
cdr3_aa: CASSLTTNTEAFF
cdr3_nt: TGCGCCAGCAGCCTCACTACGAACACTGAAGCTTTCTTT

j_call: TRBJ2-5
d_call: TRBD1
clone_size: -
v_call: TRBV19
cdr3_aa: CASSISSGQGAETQYF
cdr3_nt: TGTGCCAGTAGTATAAGCTCGGGACAGGGGGCTGAGACCCAGTACTTC

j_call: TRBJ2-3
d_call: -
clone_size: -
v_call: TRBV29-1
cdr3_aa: CSVAGVNTDTQYF
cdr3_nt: TGCAGCGTTGCCGGGGTCAACACAGATACGCAGTATTTT

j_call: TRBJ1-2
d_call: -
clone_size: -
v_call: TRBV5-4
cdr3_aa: CASTIGARGYTF
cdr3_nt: TGTGCCAGCACTATAGGGGCCCGAGGCTACACCTTC

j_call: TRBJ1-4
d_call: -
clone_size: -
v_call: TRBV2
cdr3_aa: CASKGDKSKLFF
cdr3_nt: TGTGCCAGCAAAGGGGATAAGTCCAAACTGTTTTTT

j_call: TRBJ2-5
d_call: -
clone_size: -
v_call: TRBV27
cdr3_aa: CASSLGGFSNGQETQYF
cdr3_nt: TGTGCCAGCAGTTTAGGGGGTTTCTCAAACGGCCAAGAGACCCAGTACTTC

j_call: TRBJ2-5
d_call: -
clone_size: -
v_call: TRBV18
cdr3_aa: CASSKQGAQETQYF
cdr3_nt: TGTGCCAGCTCAAAGCAGGGTGCCCAAGAGACCCAGTACTTC